Each of the 30 T cell receptor beta chains below was sequenced from the same sample in a study of blood T cell repertoires in COVID-19. The data were produced by immunoSEQ multiplex PCR, yet TCRdb's version contains in-frame clones alone and is incomplete. The sample carries about 180,000 clones, less than 85% recorded once. The sequencing sample was made of peripheral blood. These receptors were collected from a human donor in a cohort sampled during active COVID-19.

This chain uses TRBV20-1 with TRBJ2-1; a weak D match, TRBD1 (5 bases). V lost 3 bases, J lost 4 bases, and 16 bases lay in between. The CDR3 has 15 residues. In germline, CDR1 is DFQATT, CDR2 SNEGSKA (reference sequence). This chain's CDR3 is CSASPSSTVYNEQFF. The CDR3 nucleotides are TGCAGTGCTAGTCCCTCCTCGACAGTGTACAATGAGCAGTTCTTC.

The chain couples TRBV2 to TRBJ1-5; D is uncertain. The CDR3 has 13 residues. The V end was cut by 6 bases, the J end by 2 bases, with 8 bases between. Germline CDR1 SNHLY, CDR2 FYNNEI. CDR3 DNA sequence: TGTGCCAGCAGGGAGGCAGGCAATCAGCCCCAGCATTTT. It encodes CASREAGNQPQHF.

V gene TRBV4-1 combines with J gene TRBJ2-2, with a possible D match to TRBD2 (5 bases). The CDR3 spans 16 residues. The germline V gene has CDR1 MGHRA and CDR2 YSYEKL. Trimming took off 4 bases at V and 2 bases at J, with 14 bases between the two ends. DNA for the CDR3: TGCGCCAGCAGCCTCCTAGGACTGGAAAACACCGGGGAGCTGTTTTTT. It translates to CASSLLGLENTGELFF.

The rearrangement joins TRBV5-4 to TRBJ1-3; no reliable D call. The CDR3 runs 13 residues. Trimming removed 3 bases at V and 2 bases at J, with 6 bases between. The germline V gene encodes CDR1 SGHNT and CDR2 YYREEE (reference sequence). The CDR3 DNA sequence: TGTGCCAGCAGCTCCGAGGCTGGAAACACCATATATTTT. Translated: CASSSEAGNTIYF.

This chain joins TRBV5-6 and TRBJ2-5; the D is unclear. Germline V lookup: CDR1 SGHDT, CDR2 YYEEEE. V was clipped by 0 bases and J by 4 bases, with 10 bases between them. The CDR3 consists of 14 residues. This CDR3 reads CASSLGYSGETQYF. As DNA, the CDR3 is TGTGCCAGCAGCTTGGGCTACTCGGGAGAGACCCAGTACTTC.

This sequence joins TRBV9 and TRBJ1-5; D unclear. The ends were cut back, 0 bases at V and 7 bases at J, with 11 bases in the middle. The CDR3 totals 14 residues. Germline V lookup: CDR1 SGDLS, CDR2 YYNGEE. CDR3 protein: CASSVDPLGQPQHF. CDR3 nucleotides: TGTGCCAGCAGCGTAGATCCGCTGGGCCAGCCCCAGCATTTT.

This chain joins TRBV15 and TRBJ1-5; D is possibly TRBD1 (6 bases). The germline gives CDR1 LNHNV, CDR2 YYDKDF (reference sequence). This CDR3 has 18 residues. The V and J ends lost 5 bases and 2 bases respectively, with 22 bases between them. The CDR3 nucleotides are TGTGCCACCAGCTGGAGTAAGGGGGTTCTTCGCGGCAATCAGCCCCAGCATTTT. Protein product: CATSWSKGVLRGNQPQHF.

The chain has TRBV6-5 and TRBJ2-2; 7 nucleotides agree with TRBD2. Losses at the gene ends were 8 bases for V and 5 bases for J; bases not matched to a gene: 8. Per the germline V gene, CDR1 is MNHEY and CDR2 is SVGAGI. CDR3 length: 14 residues. CDR3: CASHAGVETGELFF. The CDR3 DNA reads as TGTGCCAGCCATGCGGGGGTAGAGACCGGGGAGCTGTTTTTT.

The gene calls are TRBV4-1 and TRBJ1-4, with 7 bases identical to TRBD1. V gave up 8 bases and J gave up 1 base; unmatched junction bases: 4. The CDR3 is 14 residues long. Germline V CDR1 and CDR2: MGHRA, YSYEKL. CDR3 sequence (DNA): TGCGCCAGCGGTAGGGGGCAAACTAATGAAAAACTGTTTTTT. Its translation is CASGRGQTNEKLFF.

This rearrangement joins TRBV5-6 to TRBJ1-1; 9 positions agree with TRBD1. The CDR3 has 14 residues. Germline lookup yields CDR1 SGHDT and CDR2 YYEEEE. With 2 bases clipped from V and 4 bases from J, the junction kept 3 bases outside the gene matches. The CDR3 DNA reads TGTGCCAGCAGCTTCGGACAGGGGATCACTGAAGCTTTCTTT. Amino acid sequence: CASSFGQGITEAFF.

The chain joins TRBV6-5 to TRBJ1-6; possible D gene TRBD1, 5 bases. CDR3 size: 15 residues. V was pared by 6 bases and J by 14 bases, with 23 bases between. CDR1 and CDR2 (germline): MNHEY, SVGAGI. Here the CDR3 reads CASRGPGLGDQTLHF. The CDR3 coding sequence is TGTGCCAGCAGGGGCCCGGGACTGGGTGACCAGACCCTCCACTTT.

This clone has just one count. J is TRBJ2-7 and V is TRBV2, with TRBD2 as a possible D gene (5 bases). Trimming stripped 6 bases from V and 2 bases from J, with 5 bases between. Germline lookup yields CDR1 SNHLY and CDR2 FYNNEI. The CDR3 loop spans 11 amino acids. CDR3 loop: CASRTTYEQYF. CDR3 nucleotide sequence: TGTGCCAGCAGGACTACCTACGAGCAGTACTTC.

This clone was picked up one time. V and J are TRBV10-1 and TRBJ2-7; TRBD2 aligns across 12 bases. Germline trimming cut 2 bases from V and 7 bases from J; bases unmatched to any gene: 9. CDR3 length: 16 residues. From germline, CDR1 is WNHNN and CDR2 SYGVQD (reference sequence). The CDR3 loop reads CASSERLAGGPGEQYF. The CDR3 nucleotides are TGCGCCAGCAGTGAGCGTCTAGCGGGGGGGCCGGGTGAGCAGTACTTC.

V gene TRBV11-2 combines with J gene TRBJ1-4; TRBD1 might be the D (6 bases). V was cut by 8 bases and J by 7 bases, with 17 bases left in between. The CDR3 totals 14 residues. Germline loops: CDR1 SGHAT, CDR2 FQNNGV. The CDR3 sequence is CASLLGGLSEKLFF. The CDR3 DNA sequence: TGTGCCAGCCTCTTGGGGGGGCTAAGTGAAAAACTGTTTTTT. Full variable domain (missing parts from reference TRBV11-2 and TRBJ1-4): EAGVAQSPRYKIIEKRQSVAFWCNPISGHATLYWYQQILGQGPKLLIQFQNNGVVDDSQLPKDRFSAERLKGVDSTLKIQPAKLEDSAVYLCASLLGGLSEKLFFGSGTQLSVL.

The chain recombines TRBV5-1 with TRBJ2-1; D possibly corresponds to TRBD2 (6 bases). The CDR3 sequence is 15 residues long. Germline CDR1 SGHRS, CDR2 YFSETQ. Trimming shortened V by 0 bases and J by 9 bases, and 16 bases separated the two germline ends. The CDR3: CASSLAVEGYGEQFF. DNA of the CDR3: TGCGCCAGCAGCTTGGCCGTGGAGGGTTACGGTGAGCAGTTCTTC.

The chain links TRBV19 to TRBJ1-1; TRBD1 aligns across 8 bases. The ends lost 3 bases at V and 2 bases at J; junction bases unmatched: 2. Germline-derived CDR1 and CDR2 are LNHDA and SQIVND (reference sequence). The CDR3 runs 14 residues. The CDR3 region is CASSIGQGNTEAFF. CDR3 DNA: TGTGCCAGTAGTATCGGACAGGGAAACACTGAAGCTTTCTTT.

The gene calls are TRBV7-2 and TRBJ1-2, with 7 bases matching TRBD1. V lost 4 bases to trimming and J lost 6 bases; unmatched junction nucleotides: 11. Germline loops: CDR1 SGHTA, CDR2 FQGNSA. The CDR3 consists of 15 residues. The CDR3 coding sequence is TGTGCCAGCAGCTCGAGACAGGGCCCTATTCATGGCTACACCTTC. This encodes CASSSRQGPIHGYTF.

The chain employs TRBV30 and TRBJ2-5; 8 positions match TRBD1. Germline V gene sequence: CDR1 GTSNPN, CDR2 SVGIG (reference sequence). The junction had 21 bases not matched to a gene; V was cut back by 4 bases and J by 11 bases. This CDR3 region has 16 residues. The CDR3 here is CAWTTPPRDRLAGQYF. In DNA form, the CDR3 reads TGTGCCTGGACCACACCCCCCCGGGACAGGCTCGCGGGGCAGTACTTC. Complete variable domain (other parts from reference TRBV30 and TRBJ2-5): SQTIHQWPATLVQPVGSPLSLECTVEGTSNPNLYWYRQAAGRGLQLLFYSVGIGQISSEVPQNLSASRPQDRQFILSSKKLLLSDSGFYLCAWTTPPRDRLAGQYFGPGTRLLVL.

The genes are TRBV9 and TRBJ1-1, with D perhaps TRBD1 (6 bases). Between the trimmed V and J ends, which lost 3 bases and 5 bases, there was a span of 17 bases. CDR1 is SGDLS, CDR2 YYNGEE, per germline. The CDR3 has 15 residues. The CDR3 DNA sequence: TGTGCCAGCAGCGAAGGGGGGGCCGTTGGGACTGAAGCTTTCTTT. Translating it yields CASSEGGAVGTEAFF. Together with reference TRBV9 and TRBJ1-1, the CDR3 gives the full variable domain: DSGVTQTPKHLITATGQRVTLRCSPRSGDLSVYWYQQSLDQGLQFLIQYYNGEERAKGNILERFSAQQFPDLHSELNLSSLELGDSALYFCASSEGGAVGTEAFFGQGTRLTVV.

The chain has TRBV11-2 and TRBJ1-2; 7 nucleotides match TRBD1. The V gene end was trimmed by 3 bases and the J gene end by 1 base; junction bases not matched to a gene: 14. The CDR3 is made up of 18 amino acids. Germline values: CDR1 SGHAT, CDR2 FQNNGV. CDR3 nucleotides: TGTGCCAGCAGCTTGTGGGGTGGACAGGACAGCATTAACTATGGCTACACCTTC. Encoded protein: CASSLWGGQDSINYGYTF. Complete variable domain (other parts from reference TRBV11-2 and TRBJ1-2): EAGVAQSPRYKIIEKRQSVAFWCNPISGHATLYWYQQILGQGPKLLIQFQNNGVVDDSQLPKDRFSAERLKGVDSTLKIQPAKLEDSAVYLCASSLWGGQDSINYGYTFGSGTRLTVV.

V gene TRBV3-1 (or the pseudogene TRBV3-2) combines with J gene TRBJ1-2; D possibly corresponds to TRBD1 (6 bases). Trimming took off 2 bases at V and 3 bases at J, with 16 bases between the two ends. Germline CDR1 is LGHDT and CDR2 is YNNKEL (reference sequence). The CDR3 covers 16 residues. The CDR3 DNA sequence: TGTGCCAGCAGCCAACACGGGACACTGGCTGACTATGGCTACACCTTC. Encoded protein: CASSQHGTLADYGYTF.

This clone was picked up a small number of times. The CDR3 loop is CASSQGTGGYTGELFF. In nucleotides, the CDR3 is TGCGCCAGCAGCCAGGGAACAGGGGGTTACACCGGGGAGCTGTTTTTT. The genes are TRBV4-1 and TRBJ2-2, with 8 bases identical to TRBD1. CDR1 is MGHRA, CDR2 YSYEKL, per germline. Trimming took 3 bases from V and 3 from J; bases not matched to a gene: 6. CDR3 size: 16 residues.

V is TRBV5-5 and J is TRBJ1-1; no reliable D call. The CDR3 covers 13 residues. V shed 0 bases and J shed 1 base, with 4 bases lying between them. The germline V gene has CDR1 SGHKS and CDR2 YYEKEE (reference sequence). CDR3 region: CASSLGANTEAFF. The CDR3 nucleotides read TGTGCCAGCAGCTTGGGGGCGAACACTGAAGCTTTCTTT.

In this sample, this clone turned up a few times. This chain connects TRBV3-1 (or the pseudogene TRBV3-2) to TRBJ1-2, with unresolved D. From germline, CDR1 is LGHDT and CDR2 YNNKEL (reference sequence). Trimming removed 3 bases from V and 6 bases from J, with 11 bases in between. The CDR3 consists of 13 residues. This CDR3 is CASSHGMADGYTF. The CDR3 DNA reads as TGTGCCAGCAGCCACGGGATGGCCGATGGCTACACCTTC.

The chain uses TRBV5-1 and TRBJ1-4, with D unresolved. Germline CDR1 reads SGHRS; CDR2 reads YFSETQ. Trimming took 0 bases from V and 0 from J, leaving 9 bases between them. The CDR3 is 16 residues long. CDR3 DNA: TGCGCCAGCAGCTTGGTCGGCGGTGCAACTAATGAAAAACTGTTTTTT. Protein sequence: CASSLVGGATNEKLFF.

This chain joins TRBV9 and TRBJ2-1, with a possible D match to TRBD1 (6 bases). The CDR3 spans 12 residues. Germline lookup yields CDR1 SGDLS and CDR2 YYNGEE. V was cut by 4 bases and J by 10 bases, with 12 bases left in between. The CDR3 sequence is CASSTGLNEQFF. The CDR3 bases are TGTGCCAGCAGCACAGGGTTGAACGAGCAGTTCTTC.

The J gene is TRBJ2-5, the V gene TRBV4-1, with D maybe TRBD1 (5 bases). Germline lookup yields CDR1 MGHRA and CDR2 YSYEKL. With 4 bases removed from V and 2 bases from J, the gap between germline ends came to 11 bases. CDR3 length: 14 residues. The CDR3 DNA follows: TGCGCCAGCAGCCCCCCTGGGGCGCAAGAGACCCAGTACTTC. This gives the protein CASSPPGAQETQYF.

On this clone itself: One end of the junction does not line up with germline, which may come from a read error. The chain has TRBV7-7 and TRBJ2-2; D is perhaps TRBD1 (6 bases). CDR1 is SSHAT and CDR2 is FNYEAQ in the germline V gene (reference sequence). CDR3 length equals 14 residues. CDR3 DNA sequence: TGTGCTAGCAGCTTAGGCCAGGGGACCGGGGAGCTGTTTTTT. This gives the protein CASSLGQGTGELFF.

V usage is TRBV27 and J usage is TRBJ2-5; D perhaps matches TRBD2 (7 bases). This CDR3 is built from 19 residues. Germline values: CDR1 MNHEY, CDR2 SMNVEV (reference sequence). V was trimmed by 1 base and J by 1 base, leaving 22 bases between them. CDR3 coding DNA: TGTGCCAGCAGTTTATTTCCCCCTGTAAGGCGGGGGCCCCAAGAGACCCAGTACTTC. As protein: CASSLFPPVRRGPQETQYF.

This clone showed up just once. The genes are TRBV6-2 or TRBV6-3 and TRBJ2-7; 12 bases agree with TRBD1. CDR3 length: 15 residues. With V trimmed by 2 bases and J by 6 bases, 5 bases remained unmatched. Per germline, CDR1 MNHEY and CDR2 SVGEGT. This CDR3 is CASSYGTGGFGEQYF. The CDR3 nucleotides are TGTGCCAGCAGTTACGGGACAGGGGGCTTCGGCGAGCAGTACTTC.